This TCR beta chain was sequenced in a study of CD8 T cells in ankylosing spondylitis. V was shortened by 0 bases and J by 1 base, with 11 bases between the two germline ends. The CDR3 is made up of 16 amino acids. In germline, CDR1 is MGHRA, CDR2 YSYEKL. The authors made TCR beta libraries by quantitative 5'-RACE with molecular barcodes. TCRdb itself ran the 5' RACE reads through MiXCR, one entry per CDR3 protein. The data contain around 250,000 distinct CDR3 sequences, roughly a third of them singletons. Findings of the study overall: In synovial fluid and blood from reactive arthritis, some motif variants were previously reported. Ankylosing spondylitis blood appeared to carry a characteristic TCR beta motif of seven to nine highly homologous variants. Matched ankylosing spondylitis synovial fluid reportedly contained a significantly enriched population of disease-linked clones.

On this clonotype: The antigen is unknown.

The gene calls are TRBV4-1 and TRBJ2-3; either TRBD1 or TRBD2 may supply D (5 bases each). The sample taken for sequencing was blood, either unsorted or a sorted T cell fraction (not recorded which). The receptor was isolated from a male donor with ankylosing spondylitis or in good health (not recorded which). The DNA for the CDR3 is TGCGCCAGCAGCCAAGATAGAGGGGTCCGCACAGATACGCAGTATTTT. As protein: CASSQDRGVRTDTQYF.